Listed here are 14 T cell receptor beta chains from one sample, sequenced in a study of immune characterization of retroperitoneal liposarcoma. TCRdb reprocessed the PCR reads with MiXCR, giving one entry per CDR3 protein. The sample lists more than 10,000 distinct CDR3 sequences, 47% seen once, with 9% to 15% in the top ten. Sequenced sample: tumor tissue. The receptors come from a female donor with retroperitoneal liposarcoma.

The genes are TRBV6-9 and TRBJ1-2; 8 nucleotides align to TRBD1. CDR3 size: 15 residues. V lost 7 bases and J lost 7; bases outside the gene matches: 14. From germline, CDR1 is MNHGY and CDR2 SVAAGI. CDR3 nucleotide sequence: TGTGCCAGCATCGAGGGTAGGACAGGGATATCTGGCTACACCTTC. Its protein product is CASIEGRTGISGYTF.

With regard to this clonotype: A much larger clone differs by one base, so this may be a read error. The rearrangement joins TRBV6-1 to TRBJ2-7; D perhaps matches TRBD1 (6 bases). The CDR3 is made up of 14 amino acids. Germline CDR1 reads MNHNS; CDR2 reads SASEGT. V was pared by 7 bases and J by 12 bases, with 25 bases between. CDR3 amino acids: CASTSATGPPWGYF. The CDR3 nucleotides read TGTGCCAGCACCTCTGCGACAGGCCCCCCCTGGGGGTACTTC.

For the CDR3, the DNA is TGTGCCAGCAGTTACAGAGGGCGACGAGAAGAGACCCAGTTCTTC. Protein product: CASSYRGRREETQFF. The chain recombines TRBV6-9 with TRBJ2-1; a possible D gene is TRBD2 (5 bases). CDR3 length: 15 residues. Trimming took 3 bases from V and 13 from J, leaving 22 bases between them. Germline V gene sequence: CDR1 MNHGY, CDR2 SVAAGI.

V gene TRBV11-3 combines with J gene TRBJ2-5, with D tentatively TRBD1 or TRBD2 (5 bases each). The end of the DNA fits TRBJ2-1 better, so the J call may be wrong. This CDR3 is built from 14 residues. CDR1 SGHNT and CDR2 YENEEA come from the germline V gene. In nucleotides, the CDR3 is TGTGCCAGCAGCCCCCCCTGGGACCCCTACGAGCAGTTCTTC. Amino acid sequence: CASSPPWDPYEQFF.

A remark on this clonotype: In this CDR3 the conserved last residue, phenylalanine or tryptophan, is missing, so a read error is likely. The genes are TRBV7-2 and TRBJ2-5; no clear D gene. The DNA end is a closer match to TRBJ2-1, so the J assignment may be wrong. Germline V gives CDR1 SGHTA, CDR2 FQGNSA. The CDR3 spans 11 residues. The CDR3 DNA sequence: TGTGCCAACAGTATTAAAGAGACCCAGTTCCTC. Translation: CANSIKETQFL.

The count of this clonotype is one. No conserved phenylalanine or tryptophan ends this CDR3, so it is likely a read error. The limits of the CDR3 on the DNA are not certain, so only TCRdb's listed CDR3 is given. The rearrangement links TRBV18 to TRBJ2-5; the table's D call, TRBD2, was not checked against the DNA. The germline V gene encodes CDR1 KGHSH and CDR2 LQKENI. The CDR3 comprises 11 residues, both ends counted. The CDR3: CAQLTRSPSPP.

This clonotype was seen more than once but under ten times. This chain connects TRBV24-1 to TRBJ2-3; no reliable D call. The CDR3 totals 14 residues. Germline-derived CDR1 and CDR2 are KGHDR and SFDVKD. V was trimmed by 3 bases and J by 12 bases, leaving 18 bases between them. CDR3 sequence: CATSDEGFQETQYF. The DNA of the CDR3 is TGTGCCACCAGTGATGAAGGGTTCCAAGAGACCCAGTATTTT.

To note about this clonotype: A read error may produce the germline difference seen at one junction end. The chain recombines TRBV12-3 or TRBV12-4 with TRBJ2-1, with D maybe TRBD2 (5 bases). The CDR3 totals 12 residues. The CDR3 sequence is CASSYSGSEKFF. CDR3 bases: TGTGCCAGCAGTTACTCTGGGAGTGAGAAGTTCTTC.

The V and J genes are TRBV6-1 and TRBJ2-1; 8 nucleotides match TRBD2. J gave up 4 bases and V 10 bases, and 9 bases lay outside the gene matches. The CDR3 runs 14 residues. Germline-derived CDR1 and CDR2 are MNHNS and SASEGT. The CDR3 nucleotides are TGTGCCAACAAGCCAGCGGGGGCTTACAATGAGCAGTTCTTC. Translating gives CANKPAGAYNEQFF.

The chain joins TRBV27 to TRBJ2-3; 10 bases align to TRBD1. The trim removed 6 bases at V and 3 bases at J, leaving 6 bases unmatched. The CDR3 covers 15 residues. Looked up from germline, CDR1 is MNHEY and CDR2 is SMNVEV (reference sequence). CDR3 DNA sequence: TGTGCCAGCAGACGCCGGGACAGGGGAACAGATACGCAGTATTTT. The encoded protein is CASRRRDRGTDTQYF.

This chain links TRBV10-3 with TRBJ2-1; 9 nucleotides agree with TRBD2. The CDR3 spans 15 residues. J lost 0 bases, V lost 10 bases, and 7 bases had no gene match. The germline V gene has CDR1 ENHRY and CDR2 SYGVKD. The CDR3 is CATDPSGNSYNEQFF. The CDR3, as DNA: TGTGCCACCGATCCTAGCGGGAACTCCTACAATGAGCAGTTCTTC.

This clonotype is categorized as medium-sized. The chain combines TRBV6-1 with TRBJ2-1; D is unresolved. The germline V gene encodes CDR1 MNHNS and CDR2 SASEGT. The CDR3 spans 15 residues. The germline V and J ends were trimmed by 3 bases and 10 bases, with 19 bases remaining between them. Written as DNA, the CDR3 is TGTGCCAGCAGTGACGGACCGCCTGGCCTCTACGAGCAGTTCTTC. Amino acid sequence: CASSDGPPGLYEQFF.

This clonotype has more than one count but fewer than ten. V usage is TRBV27 and J usage is TRBJ2-1, with D perhaps being TRBD1 or TRBD2 (6 bases each). This CDR3 has 14 residues. The V and J ends lost 6 bases and 13 bases respectively, with 22 bases between them. Germline V gives CDR1 MNHEY, CDR2 SMNVEV (reference sequence). CDR3 sequence (DNA): TGTGCCAGCAGCTCGGGGGACACTACAGAGACCCAGTTCTTC. Translation: CASSSGDTTETQFF.

Note on this clonotype: This may come from a read error, since a much larger clone is one base off. This CDR3 is missing its conserved last phenylalanine or tryptophan, likely due to a read error. The V and J genes are TRBV7-6 and TRBJ2-1, with D tentatively TRBD1 or TRBD2 (6 bases each). Trimming shortened V by 7 bases and J by 9 bases, and 19 bases separated the two germline ends. This CDR3 is built from 14 residues. Germline V gives CDR1 SGHVS, CDR2 FNYEAQ. CDR3 protein: CASKLSIQGGEQFS. CDR3 nucleotide sequence: TGTGCCAGCAAACTTTCGATACAGGGAGGTGAGCAGTTCTCC.